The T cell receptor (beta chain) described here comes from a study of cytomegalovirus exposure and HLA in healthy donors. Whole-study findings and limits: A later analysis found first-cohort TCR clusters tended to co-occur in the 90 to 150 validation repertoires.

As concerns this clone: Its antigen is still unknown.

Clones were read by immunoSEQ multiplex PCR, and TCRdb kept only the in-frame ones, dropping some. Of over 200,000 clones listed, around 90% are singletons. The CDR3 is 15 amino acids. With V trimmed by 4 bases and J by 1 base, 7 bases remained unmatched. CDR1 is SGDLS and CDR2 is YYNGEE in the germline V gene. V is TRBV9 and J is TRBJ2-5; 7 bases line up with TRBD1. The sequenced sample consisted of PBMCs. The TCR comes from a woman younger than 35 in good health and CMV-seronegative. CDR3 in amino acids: CASSPRTGIQETQYF. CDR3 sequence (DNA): TGTGCCAGCAGCCCGAGGACAGGCATCCAAGAGACCCAGTACTTC.